Sequencing of this T cell receptor beta chain was carried out in a study of cytomegalovirus exposure and HLA in healthy donors. Study results and limitations: Researchers catalogued about 150 TCR beta chains as cytomegalovirus-associated. Presence/absence analyses treated sequencing depth as roughly uniform across donors.

Germline-derived CDR1 and CDR2 are MGHDK and SYGVNS. CDR3 size: 11 residues. Trimming took 3 bases from V and 3 from J, leaving 3 bases between them. In the PCR, 60 Vbeta and 13 Jbeta primers were used. The method was immunoSEQ multiplex PCR; TCRdb's version includes in-frame clones alone and lacks a portion of them. The sample includes 150,000 to 250,000 clones, 65% to 80% of them seen just once. This clone has a handful of counts. Its antigen remains unidentified. The receptor was isolated from a woman in her twenties or thirties in good health and CMV-seropositive. The V and J genes are TRBV25-1 and TRBJ2-7; D ambiguous. The sequencing sample was made of PBMCs. CDR3 sequence: CASSDFYEQYF. As DNA, the CDR3 is TGTGCCAGCAGTGACTTCTACGAGCAGTACTTC.